This entry lists 9 T cell receptor beta chains sequenced from one sample in a study of cytomegalovirus exposure and HLA in healthy donors (dated 2017 in TCRdb). Library creation used the immunoSEQ multiplex PCR assay. For the multiplex PCR, a mixture combining 60 forward primers for TCR Vbeta segments and 13 reverse primers for TCR Jbeta segments was used. TCRdb retrieved this table from immuneACCESS and kept in-frame rearrangements only. Not all clones are present; in checked studies, unresolved V genes account for under half, and no reason is known for the remainder. The sample table shows about 130,000 clones, and 70% to 85% are seen once. The ten most abundant clones make up 2.5% to 3% of the sample. The sequencing input was PBMCs. These receptors all stem from a boy aged 2 to 9 in good health and CMV-seronegative.

V gene TRBV7-9 combines with J gene TRBJ2-5; 8 bases map to TRBD2. V gave up 5 bases and J gave up 4 bases; unmatched junction bases: 6. The CDR3 is 14 residues long. CDR1 and CDR2 (germline): SEHNR, FQNEAQ (reference sequence). The CDR3 here is CASSPRGGLETQYF. CDR3 DNA: TGTGCCAGCAGCCCCCGCGGGGGGCTAGAGACCCAGTACTTC.

V and J are TRBV7-2 and TRBJ2-6, with D possibly matching TRBD2 (6 bases). CDR3 size: 17 residues. Deletions cut 3 bases from V and 3 bases from J, with 15 bases between. Germline values: CDR1 SGHTA, CDR2 FQGNSA. CDR3 DNA: TGTGCCAGCAGCTTGCTCACGGCGGGGCTTGGGGCCAACGTCCTGACTTTC. Translating it yields CASSLLTAGLGANVLTF. The complete variable domain, with remaining parts taken from reference TRBV7-2 and TRBJ2-6, reads GAGVSQSPSNKVTEKGKDVELRCDPISGHTALYWYRQSLGQGLEFLIYFQGNSAPDKSGLPSDRFSAERTGGSVSTLTIQRTQQEDSAVYLCASSLLTAGLGANVLTFGAGSRLTVL.

J is TRBJ2-1 and V is TRBV6-5; possibly TRBD2 for D (6 bases). V shed 2 bases and J shed 2 bases, with 10 bases lying between them. Germline CDR1 MNHEY, CDR2 SVGAGI. This CDR3 has 15 residues. Here the CDR3 reads CASSYVSGPYNEQFF. The CDR3 DNA follows: TGTGCCAGCAGTTACGTTAGCGGTCCCTACAATGAGCAGTTCTTC.

The CDR3 reads CASSYPGLAGGAPNEQYF. In DNA form, the CDR3 reads TGTGCCAGCAGCTATCCGGGACTAGCGGGGGGGGCTCCCAACGAGCAGTACTTC. This chain uses TRBV7-2 with TRBJ2-7; TRBD2 matches 16 bases. This CDR3 contains 18 residues. V shed 4 bases, J shed 5 bases, and the junction held 11 bases outside the gene matches. Germline CDR1 and CDR2: SGHTA and FQGNSA.

This chain links TRBV5-1 with TRBJ2-1; TRBD2 agrees at 8 bases. CDR1 is SGHRS and CDR2 is YFSETQ in the germline V gene. The CDR3 loop spans 16 amino acids. The V segment lost 9 bases and the J segment 0 bases; nucleotides outside the gene matches: 11. CDR3 region: CATAAGGHSSYNEQFF. Written as DNA, the CDR3 is TGCGCCACCGCGGCGGGGGGACACAGCTCCTACAATGAGCAGTTCTTC.

This clone was seen only once. This rearrangement joins TRBV7-9 to TRBJ2-1, with D possibly being TRBD1 (5 bases). CDR3 length: 16 amino acids. CDR1 and CDR2 from the germline V gene are SEHNR and FQNEAQ (reference sequence). Trimming shortened V by 3 bases and J by 5 bases, and 17 bases separated the two germline ends. CDR3 sequence reads: CASSLAAGKTNNEQFF. The CDR3 region has the DNA TGTGCCAGCAGCTTGGCCGCAGGGAAAACCAACAATGAGCAGTTCTTC.

The rearrangement links TRBV18 to TRBJ1-5; a possible D gene is TRBD1 (6 bases). Germline CDR1 KGHSH, CDR2 LQKENI. Trimming removed 2 bases from V and 7 bases from J, with 12 bases in between. The CDR3 sequence is 14 residues long. The CDR3 here is CASSPKAGEQPQHF. CDR3 sequence (DNA): TGTGCCAGCTCACCAAAGGCAGGGGAACAGCCCCAGCATTTT.

The CDR3 loop reads CASSPPGLAPNEQFF. The CDR3 region has the DNA TGTGCCAGCAGTCCGCCGGGACTAGCGCCAAATGAGCAGTTCTTC. V and J are TRBV25-1 and TRBJ2-1, with 10 nucleotides matching TRBD2. Trimming cost V 5 bases and J 7 bases; bases outside gene matches: 8. The CDR3 length is 15 residues. The germline CDR1 and CDR2 sequences are MGHDK and SYGVNS.

This chain links TRBV18 with TRBJ1-1; unclear D gene. The V end was cut by 1 base, the J end by 0 bases, with 9 bases between. The CDR3 runs to 15 residues. From germline, CDR1 is KGHSH and CDR2 LQKENI. Written as DNA, the CDR3 is TGTGCCAGCTCACCACAAGAGGGCGTGAACACTGAAGCTTTCTTT. Encoded protein: CASSPQEGVNTEAFF.